A selection of T cell receptor beta chains follows, all from one sample in a study of T cells after yellow fever vaccination. TCRdb analysed the 5' RACE reads with MiXCR anew, one entry per CDR3 protein. This table has more than 300,000 distinct CDR3 sequences, about 10% appearing once. Sample: CD4+ T cells sorted from PBMCs, taken 45 days after the yellow fever booster vaccination. The receptors shown here come from a man aged 18 to 30 who received the YFV17D yellow fever vaccine. The CDR3 runs from the conserved cysteine through the conserved F or W. A D gene is named only where the DNA matches it firmly. Only part of the rows carry a size: once, few, many, or a class if the clone is expanded.

>TRBJ1-2|TRBD1|TRBV27|-
CASGRDRGANYGYTF
TGTGCCAGCGGACGGGACAGGGGTGCTAACTATGGCTACACCTTC
>TRBJ2-5|TRBD2|TRBV5-6|-
CASSSLAGLQETQYF
TGTGCCAGCAGCTCCCTAGCGGGGCTACAAGAGACCCAGTACTTC
>TRBJ1-6|-|TRBV20-1|-
CSARAYAVSSYNSPLHF
TGCAGTGCTAGAGCGTACGCAGTCAGCTCCTATAATTCACCCCTCCACTTT
>TRBJ1-1|-|TRBV5-1|medium-sized
CASRLGGENTEAFF
TGCGCCAGCAGGCTTGGTGGGGAGAACACTGAAGCTTTCTTT
>TRBJ1-1|TRBD1|TRBV18|few
CASSLQGARSTEAFF
TGTGCCAGCTCACTACAGGGGGCGCGAAGCACTGAAGCTTTCTTT
>TRBJ2-2|-|TRBV11-2|few
CASSLAYFANTGELFF
TGTGCCAGCAGCTTAGCCTATTTCGCGAACACCGGGGAGCTGTTTTTT
>TRBJ2-2|-|TRBV7-3|-
CASSLEGEWYGELFF
TGTGCCAGCAGCTTAGAGGGGGAATGGTACGGGGAGCTGTTTTTT
>TRBJ2-5|TRBD2|TRBV27|-
CASSATSGGMETQYF
TGTGCCAGCAGCGCAACTAGCGGGGGGATGGAGACCCAGTACTTC
>TRBJ1-6|TRBD1|TRBV7-2|-
CASSPRTGGTSPLHF
TGTGCCAGCAGCCCACGGACAGGGGGGACTTCACCCCTCCACTTT
>TRBJ1-4|-|TRBV24-1|few
CATSDPTDEKLFF
TGTGCCACCAGTGATCCCACAGATGAAAAACTGTTTTTT
>TRBJ2-5|-|TRBV30|-
CAWSRPRTAQETQYF
TGTGCCTGGAGCCGCCCCAGGACAGCCCAAGAGACCCAGTACTTC
>TRBJ1-6|TRBD1|TRBV7-2|few
CASSVLTGLNSPLHF
TGTGCCAGCAGCGTCTTGACAGGGCTCAATTCACCCCTCCACTTT
>TRBJ2-6|-|TRBV9|-
CASSVGVTGSGANVLTF
TGTGCCAGCAGCGTAGGTGTTACAGGGTCTGGGGCCAACGTCCTGACTTTC
>TRBJ2-3|-|TRBV20-1|-
CSARDRQVPDTQYF
TGCAGTGCTAGAGATCGACAGGTACCAGATACGCAGTATTTT
>TRBJ2-3|-|TRBV9|few
CASSSGVTADTQYF
TGTGCCAGCAGCAGCGGTGTTACAGCCGATACGCAGTATTTT
>TRBJ1-2|-|TRBV28|-
CASTATLGSYGYTF
TGTGCCTCCACAGCCACACTAGGTAGTTATGGCTACACCTTC
>TRBJ1-5|-|TRBV29-1|few
CSVAGEGGNQPQHF
TGCAGCGTTGCGGGGGAAGGGGGGAATCAGCCCCAGCATTTT
>TRBJ1-1|-|TRBV7-7|-
CASSASLNTEAFF
TGTGCTAGCAGCGCATCCCTAAACACTGAAGCTTTCTTT
>TRBJ2-3|TRBD1|TRBV10-3|-
CAIRRTGAGLADTQYF
TGTGCCATCAGACGGACAGGGGCTGGTTTGGCAGATACGCAGTATTTT
>TRBJ2-4|-|TRBV7-2|many
CASSPRTVKNIQYF
TGTGCCAGCAGCCCGAGGACAGTTAAAAACATTCAGTACTTC
>TRBJ1-4|-|TRBV4-3|many
CASSQDLGQGLVLFF
TGCGCCAGCAGCCAAGATCTCGGTCAGGGACTGGTGTTGTTTTTT
>TRBJ2-3|-|TRBV2|-
CASRDTWDTQYF
TGTGCCAGCAGAGACACTTGGGATACGCAGTATTTT
>TRBJ2-5|TRBD2|TRBV29-1|-
CSAGTRVGGETQYF
TGCAGCGCTGGCACTCGAGTGGGGGGGGAGACCCAGTACTTC
>TRBJ1-2|-|TRBV19|few
CASSATVLANYGYTF
TGTGCCAGTAGTGCAACAGTTCTAGCTAACTATGGCTACACCTTC
>TRBJ1-2|TRBD1|TRBV3-1|-
CASSLQRQGDPAF
TGTGCCAGCAGCCTGCAACGACAGGGGGACCCTGCCTTC
>TRBJ2-5|-|TRBV5-4|-
CASSLARDSQETQYF
TGTGCCAGCAGCTTGGCTCGGGACTCCCAAGAGACCCAGTACTTC
>TRBJ1-4|-|TRBV18|-
CASSSPTREKLFF
TGTGCCAGCTCGAGCCCTACGAGGGAAAAACTGTTTTTT
>TRBJ2-5|TRBD2|TRBV5-1|-
CASSLAVGSGVYQETQYF
TGCGCCAGCAGCTTGGCCGTAGGTAGCGGGGTTTACCAAGAGACCCAGTACTTC
>TRBJ1-2|-|TRBV2|few
CASSDQGRAYGYTF
TGTGCCAGCAGTGATCAGGGGAGGGCCTATGGCTACACCTTC
>TRBJ2-5|-|TRBV4-3|many
CASSQDYDPLRSETQYF
TGCGCCAGCAGCCAAGATTACGACCCCTTGCGTTCCGAGACCCAGTACTTC
>TRBJ2-5|-|TRBV6-5|many
CASSYSGTPQETQYF
TGTGCCAGCAGTTACTCGGGCACCCCTCAAGAGACCCAGTACTTC
>TRBJ2-5|-|TRBV27|few
CASSFQIGETQYF
TGTGCCAGCAGTTTTCAGATTGGGGAGACCCAGTACTTC
>TRBJ2-5|-|TRBV19|many
CASSIASQGLGETQYF
TGTGCCAGTAGTATAGCGTCACAGGGACTGGGAGAGACCCAGTACTTC
>TRBJ1-2|-|TRBV29-1|-
CSVARAEGVYGYTF
TGCAGCGTTGCGCGCGCAGAGGGTGTCTATGGCTACACCTTC